The rows below give T cell receptor beta chains drawn from one sample of a study of T cell responses to AZD1222 COVID-19 vaccine. Produced via immunoSEQ multiplex PCR; TCRdb's table is partial and in-frame only. In the table there are approximately 170,000 clones, roughly nine tenths of which are singletons. Source: peripheral blood, taken on day 0 of AZD1222 vaccination. The receptors stem from an adult in good health. The CDR3 runs from the conserved cysteine through the conserved F or W. The D gene is left open where the match is weak. Part of the rows lack a size; the others show once, few, many or a class for expanded clones.

J gene: TRBJ1-5; D gene: .; CDR3 length: 16; clone size: once; V gene: TRBV21-1; CDR3 DNA: TGTGCCAGCAGCAAAGTGGAGACTAAAGACAATCAGCCCCAGCATTTT; CDR3 protein: CASSKVETKDNQPQHF
J gene: TRBJ1-6; D gene: .; CDR3 length: 16; clone size: .; V gene: TRBV5-1; CDR3 DNA: TGCGCCAGCAGCTTGGAAACAGGGTCCTATAATTCACCCCTCCACTTT; CDR3 protein: CASSLETGSYNSPLHF
J gene: TRBJ1-1; D gene: .; CDR3 length: 13; clone size: few; V gene: TRBV6-5; CDR3 DNA: TGTGCCAGCCGCCAAGGGAACAAACCTGAAGCTTTCTTT; CDR3 protein: CASRQGNKPEAFF
J gene: TRBJ1-1; D gene: TRBD1; CDR3 length: 15; clone size: .; V gene: TRBV9; CDR3 DNA: TGTGCCAGCAGGGCGGGGACAGGGGGACTCACTGAAGCTTTCTTT; CDR3 protein: CASRAGTGGLTEAFF
J gene: TRBJ2-3; D gene: TRBD2; CDR3 length: 16; clone size: .; V gene: TRBV7-9; CDR3 DNA: TGTGCCAGCAGCTTGGTCCTAGCGGGGGCCTCAGATACGCAGTATTTT; CDR3 protein: CASSLVLAGASDTQYF
J gene: TRBJ2-1; D gene: .; CDR3 length: 16; clone size: .; V gene: TRBV9; CDR3 DNA: TGTGCCAGCAGCGTAGGGTGGGGCGGCAACTACAATGAGCAGTTCTTC; CDR3 protein: CASSVGWGGNYNEQFF
J gene: TRBJ1-3; D gene: .; CDR3 length: 13; clone size: .; V gene: TRBV24-1; CDR3 DNA: TGTGCCACCAGTGCGACAGGAGGAAACACCATATATTTT; CDR3 protein: CATSATGGNTIYF
J gene: TRBJ2-7; D gene: .; CDR3 length: 13; clone size: few; V gene: TRBV4-3; CDR3 DNA: TGCGCCAGCAGCCAAGGGCAGCGGACCGAGCAGTACTTC; CDR3 protein: CASSQGQRTEQYF
J gene: TRBJ2-7; D gene: TRBD2; CDR3 length: 16; clone size: .; V gene: TRBV6-6; CDR3 DNA: TGTGCCAGCAGCCACGAGGCTAGCGGGGACTCCTACGAGCAGTACTTC; CDR3 protein: CASSHEASGDSYEQYF
J gene: TRBJ1-1; D gene: .; CDR3 length: 16; clone size: few; V gene: TRBV29-1; CDR3 DNA: TGCAGCGTTTACGAAAGAGCCATCGCAGGGAACACTGAAGCTTTCTTT; CDR3 protein: CSVYERAIAGNTEAFF
J gene: TRBJ1-6; D gene: TRBD1; CDR3 length: 15; clone size: .; V gene: TRBV3-1/TRBV3-2; CDR3 DNA: TGTGCCAGCAGCTCTGGACAGGGACCGAATTCACCCCTCCACTTT; CDR3 protein: CASSSGQGPNSPLHF
J gene: TRBJ2-7; D gene: .; CDR3 length: 14; clone size: once; V gene: TRBV6-6; CDR3 DNA: TGTGCCAGCAGTTACTCCAGGCATGACTACGAGCAGTACTTC; CDR3 protein: CASSYSRHDYEQYF
J gene: TRBJ2-5; D gene: .; CDR3 length: 11; clone size: .; V gene: TRBV10-3; CDR3 DNA: TGTGCCATCAGCTCAGGGGAGACCCAGTACTTC; CDR3 protein: CAISSGETQYF
J gene: TRBJ2-5; D gene: .; CDR3 length: 16; clone size: .; V gene: TRBV6-1; CDR3 DNA: TGTGCCAGCAGTGGCACCCGGGGGTCAGAAAAGGAGACCCAGTACTTC; CDR3 protein: CASSGTRGSEKETQYF
J gene: TRBJ2-1; D gene: TRBD2; CDR3 length: 15; clone size: .; V gene: TRBV6-1; CDR3 DNA: TGTGCCAGCAGTGAAACGAGACTAGCGGGGAAAGAGCAGTTCTTC; CDR3 protein: CASSETRLAGKEQFF
J gene: TRBJ2-2; D gene: TRBD2; CDR3 length: 14; clone size: .; V gene: TRBV2; CDR3 DNA: TGTGCCAGCAGCAGAACTAGCGGTTCCGGGGAGCTGTTTTTT; CDR3 protein: CASSRTSGSGELFF
J gene: TRBJ2-1; D gene: TRBD1; CDR3 length: 16; clone size: .; V gene: TRBV24-1; CDR3 DNA: TGTGCCACCAGTGGGATGACAGGGCGTGTTCCTAATGAGCAGTTCTTC; CDR3 protein: CATSGMTGRVPNEQFF
J gene: TRBJ2-5; D gene: TRBD1; CDR3 length: 16; clone size: .; V gene: TRBV19; CDR3 DNA: TGTGCCAGTAGTATGTATTTTGGGACAGGGCAAGAGACCCAGTACTTC; CDR3 protein: CASSMYFGTGQETQYF
J gene: TRBJ1-4; D gene: .; CDR3 length: 13; clone size: .; V gene: TRBV19; CDR3 DNA: TGTGCCAGTAGTGTTAACAGGGCTGAAAAACTGTTTTTT; CDR3 protein: CASSVNRAEKLFF
J gene: TRBJ2-3; D gene: .; CDR3 length: 16; clone size: .; V gene: TRBV9; CDR3 DNA: TGTGCCAGCAGCGTGACACCACTTATAAACACAGATACGCAGTATTTT; CDR3 protein: CASSVTPLINTDTQYF
J gene: TRBJ2-7; D gene: .; CDR3 length: 15; clone size: .; V gene: TRBV9; CDR3 DNA: TGTGCCAGCAGCGTAGGGCGGGATCCACGGGGCGAGCAGTACTTC; CDR3 protein: CASSVGRDPRGEQYF
J gene: TRBJ2-1; D gene: .; CDR3 length: 15; clone size: .; V gene: TRBV7-3; CDR3 DNA: TGTGCCAGCAGCTTAGTAAGCGGGTCCTACAATGAGCAGTTCTTC; CDR3 protein: CASSLVSGSYNEQFF
J gene: TRBJ2-1; D gene: TRBD1; CDR3 length: 15; clone size: .; V gene: TRBV5-8; CDR3 DNA: TGTGCCAGCAGCTCCACAGGGGGCGCCTACAATGAGCAGTTCTTC; CDR3 protein: CASSSTGGAYNEQFF
J gene: TRBJ1-5; D gene: .; CDR3 length: 13; clone size: .; V gene: TRBV12-3/TRBV12-4; CDR3 DNA: TGTGCCAGCAAGATGGGGAGCAATCAGCCCCAGCATTTT; CDR3 protein: CASKMGSNQPQHF
J gene: TRBJ2-5; D gene: .; CDR3 length: 14; clone size: .; V gene: TRBV7-3; CDR3 DNA: TGTGCCAGCAGCCTCTCCAGCGGGCAAGAGACCCAGTACTTC; CDR3 protein: CASSLSSGQETQYF
J gene: TRBJ2-7; D gene: .; CDR3 length: 12; clone size: .; V gene: TRBV3-1/TRBV3-2; CDR3 DNA: TGTGCCAGCAGCCAACTAGCTTACGAGCAGTACTTC; CDR3 protein: CASSQLAYEQYF
J gene: TRBJ1-5; D gene: TRBD1; CDR3 length: 13; clone size: .; V gene: TRBV19; CDR3 DNA: TGTGCCAGTCGGGACAGGGCTAATCAGCCCCAGCATTTT; CDR3 protein: CASRDRANQPQHF
J gene: TRBJ2-2; D gene: .; CDR3 length: 17; clone size: .; V gene: TRBV9; CDR3 DNA: TGTGCCAGCAGCGTACCACGAACGGGGGAGAACACCGGGGAGCTGTTTTTT; CDR3 protein: CASSVPRTGENTGELFF
J gene: TRBJ1-1; D gene: .; CDR3 length: 13; clone size: few; V gene: TRBV12-2; CDR3 DNA: TGTGCAAGTCGCTTGCTTCGTGAGGGTGAAGCTTTCTTT; CDR3 protein: CASRLLREGEAFF
J gene: TRBJ2-2; D gene: TRBD1; CDR3 length: 16; clone size: .; V gene: TRBV29-1; CDR3 DNA: TGCAGCGTTGAGGCTGTAACAGGGGGGATCACCGGGGAGCTGTTTTTT; CDR3 protein: CSVEAVTGGITGELFF
J gene: TRBJ1-6; D gene: .; CDR3 length: 16; clone size: .; V gene: TRBV25-1; CDR3 DNA: TGTGCCAGCAGTGAGTTCAGGAGGGCGAGCGATTCACCCCTCCACTTT; CDR3 protein: CASSEFRRASDSPLHF
J gene: TRBJ1-5; D gene: .; CDR3 length: 15; clone size: once; V gene: TRBV18; CDR3 DNA: TGTGCCAGCTCACCACTGGGAATGAGCAATCAGCCCCAGCATTTT; CDR3 protein: CASSPLGMSNQPQHF
J gene: TRBJ2-7; D gene: .; CDR3 length: 9; clone size: once; V gene: TRBV20-1; CDR3 DNA: TGCAGTGCTAGCTACGAGCAGTACTTC; CDR3 protein: CSASYEQYF
J gene: TRBJ1-2; D gene: .; CDR3 length: 15; clone size: .; V gene: TRBV19; CDR3 DNA: TGTGCCAGTATCCCCAGAAGCGCTTCTAACTATGGCTACACCTTC; CDR3 protein: CASIPRSASNYGYTF
J gene: TRBJ2-2; D gene: .; CDR3 length: 14; clone size: .; V gene: TRBV6-4; CDR3 DNA: TGTGCCAGCAGTGACTCTACTAGTCCCGGGGAGCTGTTTTTT; CDR3 protein: CASSDSTSPGELFF
J gene: TRBJ2-3; D gene: TRBD2; CDR3 length: 16; clone size: .; V gene: TRBV4-2; CDR3 DNA: TGTGCCAGCAGCCAAGAGTTAGCGGGGACCACAGATACGCAGTATTTT; CDR3 protein: CASSQELAGTTDTQYF
J gene: TRBJ2-3; D gene: .; CDR3 length: 15; clone size: .; V gene: TRBV5-4; CDR3 DNA: TGTGCCAGCAGCTTGGTTCCGGGGAGCACAGATACGCAGTATTTT; CDR3 protein: CASSLVPGSTDTQYF
J gene: TRBJ2-7; D gene: TRBD2; CDR3 length: 16; clone size: .; V gene: TRBV6-6; CDR3 DNA: TGTGCCAGCACTTCGCTAGCGGGGGGCTATTCGAACGAGCAGTACTTC; CDR3 protein: CASTSLAGGYSNEQYF
J gene: TRBJ1-6; D gene: .; CDR3 length: 11; clone size: .; V gene: TRBV6-2/TRBV6-3; CDR3 DNA: TGTGCCAGCAGTTCCAATTCACCCCTCCACTTT; CDR3 protein: CASSSNSPLHF
J gene: TRBJ2-7; D gene: TRBD1; CDR3 length: 14; clone size: .; V gene: TRBV15; CDR3 DNA: TGTGCCACCAGCAGAGGACAGGGTGCCTACGAGCAGTACTTC; CDR3 protein: CATSRGQGAYEQYF
J gene: TRBJ1-3; D gene: TRBD1; CDR3 length: 16; clone size: .; V gene: TRBV4-1; CDR3 DNA: TGCGCCAGCAGCCACGGACAGGGGAACTCTGGAAACACCATATATTTT; CDR3 protein: CASSHGQGNSGNTIYF
J gene: TRBJ2-2; D gene: TRBD2; CDR3 length: 14; clone size: .; V gene: TRBV5-5; CDR3 DNA: TGTGCCAGCAGCTCTCAGGGAGGGACCGGGGAGCTGTTTTTT; CDR3 protein: CASSSQGGTGELFF
J gene: TRBJ2-5; D gene: .; CDR3 length: 15; clone size: .; V gene: TRBV6-5; CDR3 DNA: TGTGCCAGCAGTTACGTGAAACAGGGTCCAGAGACCCAGTACTTC; CDR3 protein: CASSYVKQGPETQYF
J gene: TRBJ1-6; D gene: .; CDR3 length: 19; clone size: .; V gene: TRBV27; CDR3 DNA: TGTGCCAGCAGTTCGCAGCTTCCGAGCCAGGGGTCCTATAATTCACCCCTCCACTTT; CDR3 protein: CASSSQLPSQGSYNSPLHF
J gene: TRBJ1-2; D gene: TRBD1; CDR3 length: 15; clone size: .; V gene: TRBV19; CDR3 DNA: TGTGCCAGTAGTCCCGGACAGGGGGCAATCTATGGCTACACCTTC; CDR3 protein: CASSPGQGAIYGYTF
J gene: TRBJ1-1; D gene: .; CDR3 length: 19; clone size: .; V gene: TRBV4-3; CDR3 DNA: TGCGCCAGCAGCCAAGATCGGGTCTGGACGGAGACCTTGAACACTGAAGCTTTCTTT; CDR3 protein: CASSQDRVWTETLNTEAFF
J gene: TRBJ1-2; D gene: TRBD1; CDR3 length: 16; clone size: .; V gene: TRBV20-1; CDR3 DNA: TGCAGTGCTAGTTGGGGACAGGGGGTTCTGGTCTATGGCTACACCTTC; CDR3 protein: CSASWGQGVLVYGYTF
J gene: TRBJ2-1; D gene: .; CDR3 length: 12; clone size: .; V gene: TRBV29-1; CDR3 DNA: TGCAGCGTTGATCCAGGGTTCAATGAGCAGTTCTTC; CDR3 protein: CSVDPGFNEQFF
J gene: TRBJ1-2; D gene: .; CDR3 length: 16; clone size: .; V gene: TRBV7-2; CDR3 DNA: TGTGCCAGCAGCTCTAGGGAGGGGATTTCTAACTATGGCTACACCTTC; CDR3 protein: CASSSREGISNYGYTF
J gene: TRBJ1-2; D gene: TRBD1; CDR3 length: 13; clone size: .; V gene: TRBV24-1; CDR3 DNA: TGTGCCACCAGTGAAGGGACAGGATATGGCTACACCTTC; CDR3 protein: CATSEGTGYGYTF
J gene: TRBJ1-1; D gene: .; CDR3 length: 13; clone size: once; V gene: TRBV10-3; CDR3 DNA: TGTGCCATCAGTGAAAGTCCGAACACTGAAGCTTTCTTT; CDR3 protein: CAISESPNTEAFF
J gene: TRBJ1-1; D gene: .; CDR3 length: 13; clone size: .; V gene: TRBV9; CDR3 DNA: TGTGCCAGCAGCGGGGGGGTAGGCGCTGAAGCTTTCTTT; CDR3 protein: CASSGGVGAEAFF
J gene: TRBJ2-1; D gene: .; CDR3 length: 14; clone size: .; V gene: TRBV5-1; CDR3 DNA: TGCGCCAGCAGCTTGGCTGGCGGGTGGAATGAGCAGTTCTTC; CDR3 protein: CASSLAGGWNEQFF
J gene: TRBJ2-4; D gene: TRBD1; CDR3 length: 10; clone size: .; V gene: TRBV5-4; CDR3 DNA: TGTGCCAGCAGCTTGGGCAGGGGGTGGTTC; CDR3 protein: CASSLGRGWF
J gene: TRBJ2-7; D gene: .; CDR3 length: 10; clone size: .; V gene: TRBV30; CDR3 DNA: TGTGCCTGGAGTGTACGCGAGCAGTACTTC; CDR3 protein: CAWSVREQYF
J gene: TRBJ2-2; D gene: TRBD1; CDR3 length: 16; clone size: .; V gene: TRBV19; CDR3 DNA: TGTGCCAGTAGTAGGCAGACAGGGGTCAACACCGGGGAGCTGTTTTTT; CDR3 protein: CASSRQTGVNTGELFF
J gene: TRBJ1-1; D gene: .; CDR3 length: 13; clone size: .; V gene: TRBV13; CDR3 DNA: TGTGCCAGCAGCTCCCAGGGCCCCACTGAAGCTTTCTTT; CDR3 protein: CASSSQGPTEAFF
J gene: TRBJ2-3; D gene: TRBD2; CDR3 length: 17; clone size: .; V gene: TRBV7-2; CDR3 DNA: TGTGCCAGCAGCTCCATGACTAGCGGGGCTAGCACAGATACGCAGTATTTT; CDR3 protein: CASSSMTSGASTDTQYF
J gene: TRBJ2-5; D gene: TRBD1; CDR3 length: 16; clone size: .; V gene: TRBV19; CDR3 DNA: TGTGCCAGTAGTATGGACAGGACAGGGGGCGGAGAGACCCAGTACTTC; CDR3 protein: CASSMDRTGGGETQYF
J gene: TRBJ2-5; D gene: .; CDR3 length: 13; clone size: .; V gene: TRBV12-5; CDR3 DNA: TGTGCTAGTGGTTTGATAGGACGACAGCCCCAGTACTTC; CDR3 protein: CASGLIGRQPQYF